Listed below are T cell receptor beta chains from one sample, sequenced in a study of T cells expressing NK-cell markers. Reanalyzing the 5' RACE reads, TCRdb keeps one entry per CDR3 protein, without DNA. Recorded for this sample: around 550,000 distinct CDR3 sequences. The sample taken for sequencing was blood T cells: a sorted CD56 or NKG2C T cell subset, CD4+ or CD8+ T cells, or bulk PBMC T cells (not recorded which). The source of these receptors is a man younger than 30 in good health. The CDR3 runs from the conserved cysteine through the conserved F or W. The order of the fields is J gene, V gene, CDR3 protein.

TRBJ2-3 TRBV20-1 CSARVGGRAVLTQYF
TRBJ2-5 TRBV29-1 CSVEGLAGKTQETQYF
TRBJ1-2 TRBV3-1 CASSQAGIGEGYTF
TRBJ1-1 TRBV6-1 CASTVSVNTEAFF
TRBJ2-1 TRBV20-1 CSARLTDRPYNEQFF
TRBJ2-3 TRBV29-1 CSVSPGQVLDTQYF
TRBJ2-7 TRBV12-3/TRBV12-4 CASRPGGQPSLGQYF
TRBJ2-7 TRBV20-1 CSVQTGTSGYEQYF
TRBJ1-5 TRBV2 CASIDRVGQPQHF
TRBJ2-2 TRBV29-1 CSMGQGTGELFF
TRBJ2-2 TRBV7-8 CASSPAGRYTGELFF
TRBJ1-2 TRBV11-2 CASSSDRNYGYTF
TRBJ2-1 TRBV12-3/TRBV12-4 CASTWGEHEQFF
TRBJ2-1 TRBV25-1 CASRGDRAYNEQFF
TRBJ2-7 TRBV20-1 CSARDPRQGSYEQYF
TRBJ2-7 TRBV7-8 CASSGLQSAGEQYF
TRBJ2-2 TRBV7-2 CASSLLNPLSRELFF
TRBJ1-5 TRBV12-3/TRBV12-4 CASSLRGPGQGNQPQHF
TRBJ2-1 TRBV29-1 CSFGQSNEQFF